This T cell receptor beta chain emerged from a study of chemoradiotherapy in HPV16-positive cancers. Study-level findings and limits: During treatment, candidate HPV-specific clones and E7-related motifs expanded in tumor. Better recurrence-free survival went with HPV-responsive T-cell expansion in HPV16-positive patients. Functional assays defining HPV-specific T cells used only a couple of HPV16-positive patients.

The CDR3 consists of 13 residues. V gave up 5 bases and J gave up 1 base, with 8 bases separating them. Per the germline V gene, CDR1 is KGHSH and CDR2 is LQKENI. To note about this clone: Its antigen is unknown.

Only in-frame clones appear in the TCRdb table, and some are missing; sequencing was by immunoSEQ multiplex PCR. The table shows roughly 19,000 clones, with roughly 86% occurring only once. Repeated repertoire sampling spanned the course of chemoradiotherapy. The chain employs TRBV18 and TRBJ2-5; D is ambiguous. This specimen consisted of blood, obtained from a patient who underwent chemoradiotherapy. The TCR comes from a human donor with HPV-associated anogenital cancer. As DNA, the CDR3 is TGTGCCAGCTCAGATAGGGCCCAAGAGACCCAGTACTTC. Amino acid sequence: CASSDRAQETQYF. Full variable domain (missing parts from reference TRBV18 and TRBJ2-5): NAGVMQNPRHLVRRRGQEARLRCSPMKGHSHVYWYRQLPEEGLKFMVYLQKENIIDESGMPKERFSAEFPKEGPSILRIQQVVRGDSAAYFCASSDRAQETQYFGPGTRLLVL.